The 28 T cell receptor beta chains given below trace back to one sample, sequenced in a study of T cells in narcolepsy. The protocol was immunoSEQ multiplex PCR, while the TCRdb copy is restricted to in-frame clones and leaves out a portion. The table records tens of thousands of clones, 85% of them present only once. Material for sequencing was memory (CD45RA-) CD4+ T cells from blood. These receptors came from a human donor in good health.

This clone turned up a few times. The genes are TRBV4-1 and TRBJ1-5; the D is unclear. Germline V gene lookup returns CDR1 MGHRA and CDR2 YSYEKL. Trimming removed 1 base from V and 0 bases from J, with 10 bases in between. The CDR3 spans 16 residues. The CDR3 loop is CASSQVPGDSNQPQHF. CDR3 in DNA: TGCGCCAGCAGCCAAGTACCAGGTGATAGCAATCAGCCCCAGCATTTT.

The chain recombines TRBV6-1 with TRBJ1-5; D is unresolved. This CDR3 region has 13 residues. Germline assignment: CDR1 MNHNS and CDR2 SASEGT. V lost 2 bases, J lost 4 bases, and 6 bases lay in between. The DNA for the CDR3 is TGTGCCAGCAGTGAAAATACAAATCAGCCCCAGCATTTT. It encodes CASSENTNQPQHF.

As for this clone: Additional DNA sequences in this sample encode the identical CDR3. V and J are TRBV29-1 and TRBJ2-1; 11 bases agree with TRBD2. CDR3 length: 11 amino acids. The V segment lost 8 bases and the J segment 12 bases; nucleotides outside the gene matches: 6. In germline, CDR1 is SQVTM, CDR2 ANQGSEA. In DNA form, the CDR3 reads TGCAGCCCAGGGACTAGCGGAGGGCAGTTCTTC. Its protein product is CSPGTSGGQFF.

The rearrangement uses TRBV2 and TRBJ2-7; 8 nucleotides align to TRBD1. V trimming: 3 bases; J trimming: 3 bases; junction bases outside the gene matches: 7. The CDR3 is made up of 15 amino acids. Germline V gives CDR1 SNHLY, CDR2 FYNNEI. CDR3 coding DNA: TGTGCCAGCAGTGACCTCGGACAGGGCAACTACGAGCAGTACTTC. Its protein product is CASSDLGQGNYEQYF.

This chain uses TRBV20-1 with TRBJ2-7; unclear D gene. This CDR3 comprises 11 residues. CDR1 and CDR2 from the germline V gene are DFQATT and SNEGSKA (reference sequence). The ends were cut back, 5 bases at V and 7 bases at J, with 12 bases in the middle. In DNA, the CDR3 is TGCAGTGCTCCGCTCGCTTATGAGCAGTACTTC. This translates into CSAPLAYEQYF.

The chain is built from TRBV5-1 and TRBJ2-6; D not resolved. This CDR3 comprises 16 residues. The germline V gene encodes CDR1 SGHRS and CDR2 YFSETQ. Trimming stripped 4 bases from V and 0 bases from J, with 11 bases between. CDR3 in amino acids: CASSARLDSGANVLTF. The DNA of the CDR3 is TGCGCCAGCAGCGCCAGGCTCGACTCTGGGGCCAACGTCCTGACTTTC. Drawing the rest from reference TRBV5-1 and TRBJ2-6, the complete variable domain is KAGVTQTPRYLIKTRGQQVTLSCSPISGHRSVSWYQQTPGQGLQFLFEYFSETQRNKGNFPGRFSGRQFSNSRSEMNVSTLELGDSALYLCASSARLDSGANVLTFGAGSRLTVL.

The rearrangement uses TRBV5-1 and TRBJ2-5; no clear D. The germline gives CDR1 SGHRS, CDR2 YFSETQ. The CDR3 contains 13 residues. V lost 7 bases, J lost 1 base, and 11 bases lay in between. The CDR3 DNA reads as TGCGCCAGCCAGCTTAGTACCCAAGAGACCCAGTACTTC. This translates into CASQLSTQETQYF.

The chain links TRBV20-1 to TRBJ1-2; the D gene is possibly TRBD1 (5 bases). Germline CDR1 reads DFQATT; CDR2 reads SNEGSKA (reference sequence). The CDR3 totals 11 residues. The CDR3 DNA reads as TGCAGGGGGGACCGGGGCTATGGCTACACCTTC. Protein: CRGDRGYGYTF.

The V call is TRBV19, the J call TRBJ1-2, with a weak D call TRBD1 (5 bases). The CDR3 runs to 15 residues. The germline V gene has CDR1 LNHDA and CDR2 SQIVND (reference sequence). Deletions cut 6 bases from V and 8 bases from J, with 22 bases between. The CDR3 loop is CASSTVGRDLLGYTF. In nucleotides, the CDR3 is TGTGCCAGTAGCACAGTCGGCAGGGACCTCCTGGGCTACACCTTC.

CDR3 region: CASRRAGVRDTQYF. The CDR3 DNA is TGCGCCAGCAGAAGAGCGGGAGTTAGAGATACGCAGTATTTT. The chain joins TRBV5-1 to TRBJ2-3; 8 bases fit TRBD2. V gave up 5 bases and J gave up 5 bases; unmatched junction bases: 7. This CDR3 is built from 14 residues. Germline V gene sequence: CDR1 SGHRS, CDR2 YFSETQ.

This chain connects TRBV7-9 to TRBJ2-7; 7 bases agree with TRBD2. V trimming: 4 bases; J trimming: 1 base; junction bases outside the gene matches: 10. This CDR3 has 16 residues. The germline gives CDR1 SEHNR, CDR2 FQNEAQ (reference sequence). As DNA, the CDR3 is TGTGCCAGCAGCTACCCCCCTAGCGGTCCTTCCTACGAGCAGTACTTC. Its translation: CASSYPPSGPSYEQYF.

The J gene is TRBJ1-4, the V gene TRBV29-1; the match to TRBD1 covers 8 bases. After removal of 0 bases from V and 6 bases from J, the junction contained 6 bases not matched to a gene. Germline V gene data show CDR1 as SQVTM and CDR2 as ANQGSEA. This CDR3 spans 15 amino acids. CDR3 region: CSVEEGRGRDEKLFF. The CDR3, as DNA: TGCAGCGTTGAAGAGGGCAGGGGGCGGGATGAAAAACTGTTTTTT.

This clone has a single count. The same CDR3 can be traced to other DNA sequences in this sample. V gene TRBV27 combines with J gene TRBJ1-6; D possibly corresponds to TRBD1 (6 bases). Trimming pared 3 bases from V and 7 bases from J, leaving 25 bases between. The CDR3 runs to 19 residues. Germline V gene lookup returns CDR1 MNHEY and CDR2 SMNVEV (reference sequence). CDR3 region: CASSLSARGGPRLNSPLHF. The CDR3 DNA sequence: TGTGCCAGCAGTTTGAGTGCCAGGGGCGGCCCCCGTTTAAATTCACCCCTCCACTTT.

The chain carries TRBV5-4 and TRBJ2-7; 8 bases are shared with TRBD2. Trimming cost V 4 bases and J 3 bases; bases outside gene matches: 12. CDR1 SGHNT and CDR2 YYREEE come from the germline V gene (reference sequence). The CDR3 consists of 16 residues. CDR3 in DNA: TGTGCCAGCAGCGACCCCGGGCTAGCGGGCCTCTACGAGCAGTACTTC. The encoded protein is CASSDPGLAGLYEQYF.

This clone appeared once. The rearrangement joins TRBV21-1 to TRBJ2-1; TRBD2, as called in the table, went unchecked against the DNA. TRBV21-1 is noted as a pseudogene. The CDR3 sequence is 17 residues long. The CDR3 bases are TGTGCCAGCAGCAAGGGGCCCGGGACTAGCGGGTACAATGAGCAGTTCTTC. This sequence encodes CASSKGPGTSGYNEQFF.

DNA for the CDR3: TGTGCCACCAGCAGAGATGCGAGGGGGACTAGCGGGAGTGGAGATACGCAGTATTTT. It is translated as CATSRDARGTSGSGDTQYF. This chain joins TRBV15 and TRBJ2-3, with TRBD2 identical over 14 bases. Germline V gene data show CDR1 as LNHNV and CDR2 as YYDKDF (reference sequence). V was clipped by 0 bases and J by 5 bases; unmatched bases: 10. This CDR3 spans 19 amino acids.

This clone was picked up a small number of times. J is TRBJ2-2 and V is TRBV6-5, with 7 bases aligning to TRBD2. The CDR3 has 14 residues. Per germline, CDR1 MNHEY and CDR2 SVGAGI. J was trimmed by 3 bases and V by 7 bases; bases with no gene match: 5. DNA of the CDR3: TGTGCCAGCACCGGGACTACTCACACCGGGGAGCTGTTTTTT. Protein sequence: CASTGTTHTGELFF.

The chain links TRBV28 to TRBJ2-1; 13 bases align to TRBD2. The V gene's germline CDR1 is MDHEN and CDR2 SYDVKM. The CDR3 length is 16 residues. J was trimmed by 9 bases and V by 4 bases; bases with no gene match: 9. The chain's CDR3 is CASSSRTSGSLGEQFF. In DNA form, the CDR3 reads TGTGCCAGCAGTTCTCGGACTAGCGGGAGTTTAGGTGAGCAGTTCTTC. Complete variable domain (other parts from reference TRBV28 and TRBJ2-1): DVKVTQSSRYLVKRTGEKVFLECVQDMDHENMFWYRQDPGLGLRLIYFSYDVKMKEKGDIPEGYSVSREKKERFSLILESASTNQTSMYLCASSSRTSGSLGEQFFGPGTRLTVL.

The V gene is TRBV23-1, the J gene TRBJ2-1; TRBD2 matches 9 bases. TRBV23-1 is identified as an open reading frame with a role that is uncertain. V shed 4 bases, J shed 3 bases, and the junction held 4 bases outside the gene matches. The CDR3 has 15 amino acids. CDR3 nucleotides: TGCGCCAGCAGTCGTAAACTAGCGGGCTACAATGAGCAGTTCTTC. Translating gives CASSRKLAGYNEQFF.

This sequence joins TRBV29-1 and TRBJ2-2, with 9 positions matching TRBD1. Germline CDR1 and CDR2: SQVTM and ANQGSEA. The V segment lost 7 bases and the J segment 2 bases; nucleotides outside the gene matches: 5. The CDR3 is 14 amino acids. This CDR3 is CSAQGQGNTGELFF. Here the CDR3 DNA reads TGCAGCGCTCAGGGACAGGGAAACACCGGGGAGCTGTTTTTT.

The V and J genes are TRBV28 and TRBJ1-6; possible D gene TRBD1, 5 bases. Trimming removed 10 bases at V and 4 bases at J, with 14 bases between. The CDR3 runs to 14 residues. Germline CDR1 reads MDHEN; CDR2 reads SYDVKM. CDR3 amino acids: CAIERGGYNSPLHF. The CDR3 coding sequence is TGTGCCATAGAAAGGGGAGGTTATAATTCACCCCTCCACTTT.

This chain links TRBV6-5 with TRBJ2-4, with D unclear. Trimming removed 2 bases from V and 0 bases from J, with 11 bases in between. CDR3 length: 16 residues. CDR1 MNHEY and CDR2 SVGAGI come from the germline V gene. The CDR3 DNA sequence: TGTGCCAGCAGTTACGCGGAGAGAGGAGCCAAAAACATTCAGTACTTC. As protein: CASSYAERGAKNIQYF.

This clone came up once. V is TRBV4-2 and J is TRBJ2-7; either TRBD1 or TRBD2 may supply D (6 bases each). Germline V gene data show CDR1 as LGHNA and CDR2 as YNFKEQ. CDR3 length: 16 amino acids. Trimming stripped 3 bases from V and 5 bases from J, with 20 bases between. This CDR3 is CASSQGRWGASDEQYF. The CDR3 nucleotides read TGTGCCAGCAGCCAGGGGCGCTGGGGGGCGTCTGACGAGCAGTACTTC.

This sequence joins TRBV2 and TRBJ2-5; TRBD1 is a possible D gene (5 bases). Gene TRBJ2-7 matches the end of the DNA better, so the J call may be wrong. The CDR3 loop spans 11 amino acids. CDR1 is SNHLY and CDR2 is FYNNEI in the germline V gene. The CDR3: CASNQGFEQYF. The CDR3 nucleotides are TGTGCCAGCAACCAGGGTTTCGAGCAGTACTTC.

The J gene is TRBJ2-1, the V gene TRBV28, with 8 positions matching TRBD1. This CDR3 comprises 14 residues. Germline trimming cut 6 bases from V and 4 bases from J; bases unmatched to any gene: 5. The germline CDR1 and CDR2 sequences are MDHEN and SYDVKM. Here the CDR3 DNA reads TGTGCCAGCAGCCCCCGGGACAGGTACAATGAGCAGTTCTTC. It specifies CASSPRDRYNEQFF.

The chain couples TRBV18 to TRBJ2-5, with 8 bases that match TRBD1. Germline lookup yields CDR1 KGHSH and CDR2 LQKENI. V was clipped by 3 bases and J by 2 bases; unmatched bases: 8. The CDR3 length is 16 residues. CDR3 sequence: CASSPRDRRGQETQYF. Here the CDR3 DNA reads TGTGCCAGCTCACCTAGGGACAGGAGAGGGCAAGAGACCCAGTACTTC.

In its sample, this clone was seen once. This chain uses TRBV5-1 with TRBJ1-1; weak D call: TRBD1 (5 bases). CDR1 SGHRS and CDR2 YFSETQ come from the germline V gene. V was pared by 4 bases and J by 6 bases, with 13 bases between. The CDR3 contains 13 residues. Here the CDR3 reads CASSQNTGSEAFF. The CDR3 nucleotides are TGCGCCAGCAGCCAGAACACAGGTTCTGAAGCTTTCTTT.

This clone came up once. The CDR3 DNA reads TGTGCCAGCAGTTTATTCGACGCCGGGGGCTCTGGGGCCAACGTCCTGACTTTC. Residues: CASSLFDAGGSGANVLTF. The chain carries TRBV28 and TRBJ2-6; D perhaps matches TRBD2 (6 bases). Germline assignment: CDR1 MDHEN and CDR2 SYDVKM. Trimming removed 1 base from V and 0 bases from J, with 13 bases in between. This CDR3 contains 18 residues.